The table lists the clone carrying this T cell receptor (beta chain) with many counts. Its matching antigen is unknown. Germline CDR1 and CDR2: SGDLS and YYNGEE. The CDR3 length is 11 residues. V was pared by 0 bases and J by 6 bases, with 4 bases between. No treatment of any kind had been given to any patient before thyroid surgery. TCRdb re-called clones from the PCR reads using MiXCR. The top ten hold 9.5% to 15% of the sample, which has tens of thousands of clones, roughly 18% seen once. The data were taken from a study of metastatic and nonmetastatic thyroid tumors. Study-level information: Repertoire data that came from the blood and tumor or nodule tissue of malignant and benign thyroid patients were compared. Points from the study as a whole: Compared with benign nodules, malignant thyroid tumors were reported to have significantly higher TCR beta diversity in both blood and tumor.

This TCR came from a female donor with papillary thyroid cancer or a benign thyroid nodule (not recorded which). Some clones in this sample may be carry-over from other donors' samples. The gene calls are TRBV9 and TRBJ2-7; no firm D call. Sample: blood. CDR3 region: CASSVAGEQYF. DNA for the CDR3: TGTGCCAGCAGCGTAGCGGGCGAGCAGTACTTC.